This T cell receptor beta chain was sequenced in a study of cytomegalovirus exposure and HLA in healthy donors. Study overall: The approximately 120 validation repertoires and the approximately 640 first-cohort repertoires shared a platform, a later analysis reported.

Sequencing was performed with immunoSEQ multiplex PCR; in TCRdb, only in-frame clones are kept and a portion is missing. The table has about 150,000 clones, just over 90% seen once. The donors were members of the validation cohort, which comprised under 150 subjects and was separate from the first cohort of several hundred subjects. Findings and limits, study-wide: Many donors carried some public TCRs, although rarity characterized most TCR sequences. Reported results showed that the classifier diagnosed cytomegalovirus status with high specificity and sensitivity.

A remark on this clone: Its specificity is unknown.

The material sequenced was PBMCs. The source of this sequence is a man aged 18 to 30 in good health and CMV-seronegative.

DNA of the CDR3: TGTGCCAGTAGTATCCTACCCAGGGTTTACAATGAGCAGTTCTTC. It yields the protein CASSILPRVYNEQFF. The V and J genes are TRBV19 and TRBJ2-1, with D possibly being TRBD1 (5 bases). V was shortened by 3 bases and J by 4 bases, with 13 bases between the two germline ends. CDR3 length: 15 amino acids. Per the germline V gene, CDR1 is LNHDA and CDR2 is SQIVND (reference sequence).